This TCR beta chain emerged from a study of control samples from healthy donors and cancer patients. The CDR3 runs to 15 residues. Germline CDR1 and CDR2: ENHRY and SYGVKD. J lost 2 bases, V lost 0 bases, and 4 bases had no gene match. Generated by immunoSEQ multiplex PCR, the TCRdb table keeps only in-frame clones and is missing some. The data contain approximately 120,000 clones, about nine tenths of them singletons. The source of this sequence is a man aged 40-49 years in good health. The chain recombines TRBV10-3 with TRBJ2-7; 7 bases line up with TRBD1. The sample comprised blood. The CDR3, as DNA: TGTGCCATCAGTGAGTCTACAGGGGAAACCTACGAGCAGTACTTC. Protein product: CAISESTGETYEQYF.